Included here is one T cell receptor beta chain sequence, with context. Its antigen remains unidentified. Per-nucleotide qualities are absent, and no much larger clonotype sits a single base away. The sample belongs to a study of shared clonotypes between healthy human individuals (dated by TCRdb to the early 2020s). About the study as a whole: The cohort included three men and a couple of women between 18 and 49 years of age. To increase sequencing depth and limit assay-specific biases, TCR repertoire library preparation and sequencing were carried out by different laboratories using diverse techniques. The study deeply sequenced blood TCR repertoires of about 5 healthy adults to estimate repertoire size and the extent of clonotype sharing between individuals. Leukapheresis yielded between about 0.94 and 8.9 billion PBMCs per donor. For each donor, CD4 naive and CD4 memory were each given three plates, CD8 naive was given two plates, and CD8 memory was given one plate.

Donors were healthy HIV-negative adults with no recently reported acute infections or vaccinations. All donors were Caucasian adults living in Nashville, Tennessee, USA. CD4+ T cells were enriched by magnetic negative selection, after which naive cells were positively selected on CD45RA and the negative fraction was taken as the memory subset. After blood collection by leukapheresis, PBMCs were isolated using Ficoll-Histopaque density gradient centrifugation and then cryopreserved in the vapor phase of liquid nitrogen. Analytical flow cytometry was used to check the purity and quantity of every magnetically sorted T cell population. From each sorted fraction, genomic DNA was isolated and quantified by UV absorbance on a Nanodrop 2000c. The CDR3, from cysteine to phenylalanine, totals 15 residues. Kept here is only the CDR3 DNA, which spans 45 bases and is read in frame from base 1. In the germline V gene, CDR1 corresponds to SQVTM and CDR2 to ANQGSEA. The junction carries 13 bases between V and J, which are trimmed by 3 bases and 1 base respectively.

Using the deep immunoSEQ assay, TCR CDR3 regions were amplified from genomic DNA by multiplex PCR. For each cell subset, the extracted genomic DNA was distributed evenly across all wells of several immunoSEQ 96-well plates, and each plate served as one replicate. For sorted subsets, each replicate PCR was loaded with around 200 ng genomic DNA, equivalent to 30,000 or so T cell genomes. The purified libraries were quantified using a Qubit 3.0 fluorometer, sized with a Bioanalyzer 2100, and then quantified again using the KAPA Library Quantification kit. Every immunoSEQ 96-well plate was sequenced on a separate single-read 150-cycle Illumina NextSeq 550 flow cell. Processing in the source paper ran as follows. Because the immunoSEQ output included only junctional sequences and no quality scores, the filtering could not be the same as the filtering used for full-length reads. To assign V/J genes and CDR3, sequences were annotated against IMGT germline references using PyIR, a Python wrapper for IgBLAST v1.9. Reads were removed for weak V/J assignments (E-value above 1e-6), missing CDR3, stop codons, out-of-frame junctions, or ambiguous translated residues. V3J clonotypes were defined as sequences sharing an identical inferred V gene, J gene, and CDR3 amino acid sequence. Percentage overlap between repertoires was computed as shared unique clonotypes divided by the size of the smaller repertoire. Three approaches were used to assess repertoire richness: RTK rarefaction, the Chao1 estimator, and Recon v2.1 estimates of unobserved clonotypes. Generation probabilities for all TCRbeta clonotypes obtained by the gDNA method from a handful of donors were computed using OLGA. As stored in TCRdb, this immuneACCESS dataset retains in-frame rearrangements with V and J assigned. A fraction of the clones does not appear; measured against another copy, unresolved V genes explain less than half of the discrepancy, and the remainder lacks a known reason. Clonal size and the V and J genes are those of that table, whereas D and trimming came from the DNA. The sample data list over 850,000 clones, and about four fifths of these were observed just once. The ten largest clonotypes hold roughly 0.62% of the sample.

Study-level results and caveats: The genetic and exposure-history diversity represented was limited by the small number of donors. Naive subsets generally had larger estimated clonotype richness than memory subsets. Compared with non-shared clonotypes, clonotypes shared by all four sorted-subset donors had higher generation probabilities. Pairwise subsampling led to the expectation that sequencing depth would affect the degree of clonotype sharing among donors. Sampling was restricted to blood, and TCR repertoires in tissues likely differ from the TCR repertoires found in blood. Approximately 5% of naive CD4, around 3.5% of naive CD8, approximately 2.2% of memory CD4, and about 0.4% of memory CD8 clonotypes were shared across a few donors. Even with the large sequencing depth, rarefaction of the sorted-subset datasets indicated that sequencing was incomplete.

The receptor chain draws on TRBV29-1 and TRBJ2-1; no D gene is confidently identified. This clonotype was obtained from a man aged 18 to 30 in good health. Some clones in this sample may be carry-over from other donors' samples. Sequenced: memory CD4+ T cells from PBMCs. The sample's cell subset or site, from its label and the paper: CD45RA-negative fraction. Here the CDR3 is given as CSVDEASKSYNEQFF. The DNA reads TGCAGCGTTGATGAGGCCTCTAAATCCTACAATGAGCAGTTCTTC.